Sequencing of this T cell receptor beta chain was carried out in a study of monozygotic twins with inflammatory bowel disease (dated by TCRdb to the late 2010s). Study-wide context: In total, around 28 monozygotic twin pairs made up the full study: 19 Danish pairs, all IBD-discordant, plus nine German pairs, of which four were IBD-concordant and five were IBD-discordant. Disease-associated traits were sought mainly through comparisons between IBD patients and their genetically identical healthy co-twins within discordant pairs. Each individual had, on average, about 151 000 unique TCRalpha sequences and 181 000 unique TCRbeta sequences available for analysis.

In the case of this clonotype: Which antigen it targets is not known.

Study-wide conclusions, independent of this receptor: The results gave no support for a single strong signal or clonotype linked to IBD. Repertoire similarity did not differ between concordant and discordant twins, which could be due to limited statistical power. Compared with healthy twins, IBD patients had fewer clonotypes in common with other individuals, a difference most pronounced in patients showing signs of disease activity. A decrease in TCRbeta repertoire diversity, as measured by inverse Simpson index, was observed in IBD patients compared with their healthy co-twins. Differing immunosuppressive treatments among patients may have added background noise and inter-individual variability to the repertoires. The analysis was unable to tell apart different T cell subtypes.

The library was produced with 5' RACE. The input for every TCR library was around 4,000 ng of total RNA. For each sample, cDNA synthesis was carried out in eight separate reactions using SMARTScribe reverse transcriptase. Unique molecular identifiers containing a 6-nucleotide sample barcode were introduced through template switching during cDNA synthesis. Amplification of TCRalpha and TCRbeta cDNA involved two nested PCRs of around 15 and 9 cycles, and each PCR was followed by bead purification. Before amplification, the cDNA was both treated with uracil DNA-glycosylase and purified with the QIAquick PCR purification kit. The second PCR added Illumina TruSeq-compatible adapters along with sample-specific barcodes. Library quality and concentration were assessed using TapeStation and Qubit, and about 5 ng of each library was pooled. The pooled libraries were sequenced with 2 x 100 bp reads and custom sequencing primers on an Illumina HiSeq2500 single-index Rapid Run. For the original study's pipeline: MiGEC version 1.2.6 was used for UMI-based consensus assembly to correct PCR and sequencing errors. V(D)J alignment, clonotype assembly and CDR3 extraction were performed with MiXCR version 2.1.1. Normalisation of gene usage, clonotype sharing and MAIT/NKT TCR abundance was achieved by analysing the top 1000, 10 000 and 20 000 clonotypes per sample. Diversity was computed as the inverse Simpson index with the vegan R package after downsampling to 27 000 UMIs. Paired Mann-Whitney U tests were applied to discordant twin pairs, with Benjamini-Hochberg correction for multiple testing. TCRdb reprocessed the reads into one record per CDR3 protein sequence, lacking DNA. The V and J calls and clone size come from TCRdb's table, not from the authors' own analysis. The table kept for this sample lists more than 300,000 distinct CDR3 sequences. The top ten hold 2.5% to 3% of the sample.

The germline V gene supplies CDR1 MNHEY and CDR2 SVGEGT. The CDR3 has 15 amino acids, counting the end cysteine and phenylalanine. The record lacks a DNA sequence. From each donor, a roughly 2.5 ml peripheral blood sample was collected into PAXgene tubes and stored at -80 degrees C. Without T cell sorting, total RNA was isolated from whole blood using the PAXgene blood miRNA kit on an automated QIAcube. Peripheral blood from monozygotic twin pairs who were concordant or discordant for inflammatory bowel disease underwent deep TCRalpha and TCRbeta repertoire profiling using unique molecular barcoding. Smoking habits were recorded for all twin pairs, and individuals were classified as current, former or never smokers.

Recombination connected TRBV6-2 or TRBV6-3 to TRBJ2-5; TCRdb names TRBD2, which stays unverified in the absence of DNA. The receptor comes from a human donor with ulcerative colitis or Crohn's disease, or a healthy co-twin of an affected twin (not recorded which). The source material was blood. The CDR3 amino acid sequence is: CASSWDLRARETQYF.